Following are 14 T cell receptor beta chains from one sample sequenced in a study of vaccination and CD4 T cells after COVID-19. The treatment: roughly 10-day PBMC culture with coronavirus spike peptide pools or control peptides (ViraFEST assay). The study sequenced cultured CD4+ T cell DNA using the Oncomine TCR Beta short-read assay. TCRdb independently ran MiXCR on the PCR reads; one entry per CDR3 protein. This sample has 8,500 to 13,000 distinct CDR3 sequences; around a third occur once, and the top ten carry 8.8%. No cognate antigen is known for these TCRs. Sequenced input: CD4+ T cells from blood, cultured in vitro. The receptors originated from a human donor who had recovered from COVID-19.

The rearrangement joins TRBV25-1 to TRBJ1-1; TRBD1 matches 7 bases. CDR1 and CDR2 from the germline V gene are MGHDK and SYGVNS. This CDR3 is built from 15 residues. Trimming at V came to 3 bases and at J to 3 bases, leaving 7 bases not matched to a gene. CDR3 loop: CASSDTDRVDTEAFF. The CDR3 region has the DNA TGTGCCAGCAGTGATACCGACAGGGTCGACACTGAAGCTTTCTTT.

V is TRBV7-3 and J is TRBJ2-1, with D unclear. CDR1 SGHTA and CDR2 FQGTGA come from the germline V gene. The CDR3 loop spans 13 amino acids. The germline V and J ends were trimmed by 2 bases and 6 bases, with 8 bases remaining between them. CDR3 coding DNA: TGTGCCAGCAGCTTACGGGTTGGCAATGAGCAGTTCTTC. Translating gives CASSLRVGNEQFF.

The chain has TRBV19 and TRBJ2-7; the D gene is possibly TRBD1 (7 bases). V lost 9 bases, J lost 5 bases, and 14 bases lay in between. Germline V gene data show CDR1 as LNHDA and CDR2 as SQIVND (reference sequence). The CDR3 contains 12 residues. CDR3: CASRGTVHEQYF. CDR3 nucleotide sequence: TGTGCCAGCCGGGGGACAGTCCACGAGCAGTACTTC.

The genes are TRBV19 and TRBJ2-1; 8 bases map to TRBD1. CDR3 length: 16 amino acids. Germline assignment: CDR1 LNHDA and CDR2 SQIVND (reference sequence). Trimming at V came to 6 bases and at J to 8 bases, leaving 15 bases not matched to a gene. This CDR3 is CASSLEHVRQGYEQFF. DNA of the CDR3: TGTGCCAGTAGCCTCGAACACGTCCGACAGGGGTATGAGCAGTTCTTC. Full variable domain (rest looked up from reference TRBV19 and TRBJ2-1): DGGITQSPKYLFRKEGQNVTLSCEQNLNHDAMYWYRQDPGQGLRLIYYSQIVNDFQKGDIAEGYSVSREKKESFPLTVTSAQKNPTAFYLCASSLEHVRQGYEQFFGPGTRLTVL.

V is TRBV27 and J is TRBJ2-5; 10 positions agree with TRBD2. The ends lost 6 bases at V and 2 bases at J; junction bases unmatched: 12. Germline V CDR1 and CDR2: MNHEY, SMNVEV (reference sequence). This CDR3 contains 17 residues. DNA of the CDR3: TGTGCCAGCAGCCAAGCCTTCCTAGCGGGGGTGCAAGAGACCCAGTACTTC. Translation: CASSQAFLAGVQETQYF.

The gene calls are TRBV28 and TRBJ2-6; TRBD1 matches at 9 bases. The length of the CDR3 is 14 residues. With V trimmed by 9 bases and J by 4 bases, 4 bases remained unmatched. From germline, CDR1 is MDHEN and CDR2 SYDVKM. The CDR3 sequence: CASTGGLGANVLTF. The CDR3 nucleotides read TGTGCCAGTACAGGGGGCTTGGGGGCCAACGTCCTGACTTTC.

This chain joins TRBV20-1 and TRBJ1-1; D might be TRBD1 (5 bases). The germline V gene encodes CDR1 DFQATT and CDR2 SNEGSKA (reference sequence). Trimming took 4 bases from V and 1 from J, leaving 16 bases between them. This CDR3 comprises 15 residues. DNA for the CDR3: TGCAGTGCTATTAGCTCCGGGACGGCGAACACTGAAGCTTTCTTT. This sequence encodes CSAISSGTANTEAFF.

In its sample, this clonotype was seen a few times. The chain uses TRBV5-1 and TRBJ1-5; no definite D call. The ends were cut back, 3 bases at V and 3 bases at J, with 10 bases in the middle. The germline gives CDR1 SGHRS, CDR2 YFSETQ. The CDR3 runs to 14 residues. Here the CDR3 DNA reads TGCGCCAGCAGCTCCGATATTGACAATCAGCCCCAGCATTTT. Amino acid sequence: CASSSDIDNQPQHF.

This clonotype was seen only a few times. The chain is built from TRBV28 and TRBJ1-1; possibly TRBD1 for D (6 bases). V lost 7 bases and J 10 bases, leaving 16 bases between the germline ends. CDR1 and CDR2 (germline): MDHEN, SYDVKM. This CDR3 is 12 amino acids long. CDR3 in amino acids: CASIGGWKGAFF. Here the CDR3 DNA reads TGTGCCAGCATCGGGGGCTGGAAAGGAGCTTTCTTT.

This clonotype is labeled as medium-sized. J is TRBJ1-1 and V is TRBV19; the D is unclear. CDR3 length: 15 amino acids. The germline V and J ends were trimmed by 7 bases and 2 bases, with 17 bases remaining between them. CDR1 is LNHDA and CDR2 is SQIVND in the germline V gene (reference sequence). The CDR3 here is CASKPYGSTNTEAFF. The CDR3 coding sequence is TGTGCCAGTAAGCCCTATGGATCTACTAACACTGAAGCTTTCTTT.

This clonotype counts as medium-sized. The chain employs TRBV18 and TRBJ1-1; D may be TRBD1 (5 bases). CDR3 length: 15 residues. The germline V gene has CDR1 KGHSH and CDR2 LQKENI. V shed 6 bases and J shed 6 bases, with 20 bases lying between them. The CDR3 spells CASSQNAGESAEAFF. The CDR3 DNA is TGTGCCAGCTCCCAAAACGCGGGGGAATCAGCTGAAGCTTTCTTT.

The rearrangement links TRBV20-1 to TRBJ2-3, with 9 bases identical to TRBD1. This CDR3 spans 13 amino acids. The V segment lost 5 bases and the J segment 4 bases; nucleotides outside the gene matches: 4. Germline CDR1 DFQATT, CDR2 SNEGSKA (reference sequence). The CDR3: CSAWTGEADTQYF. CDR3 bases: TGCAGTGCTTGGACAGGGGAGGCAGATACGCAGTATTTT.

The rearrangement links TRBV11-2 to TRBJ1-1, with a possible D match to TRBD1 (5 bases). Germline V lookup: CDR1 SGHAT, CDR2 FQNNGV. The CDR3 totals 13 residues. The V gene lost 0 bases and the J gene lost 10 bases, with 12 bases spanning the gap. The CDR3 DNA reads TGTGCCAGCAGCTTAGATCGTATTCAGGGAGCTTTCTTT. It encodes CASSLDRIQGAFF. The full variable domain, rest sourced from reference TRBV11-2 and TRBJ1-1, is EAGVAQSPRYKIIEKRQSVAFWCNPISGHATLYWYQQILGQGPKLLIQFQNNGVVDDSQLPKDRFSAERLKGVDSTLKIQPAKLEDSAVYLCASSLDRIQGAFFGQGTRLTVV.

The chain joins TRBV20-1 to TRBJ2-3; TRBD2 matches at 11 bases. Germline assignment: CDR1 DFQATT and CDR2 SNEGSKA (reference sequence). V shed 3 bases and J 6 bases; nucleotides not matched to a gene: 5. The CDR3 runs to 14 residues. CDR3 nucleotides: TGCAGTGCTAGTAGCGGGGGGGCCAGGGATACGCAGTATTTT. Residues: CSASSGGARDTQYF.